The 16 T cell receptor beta chains reported below all come from one sample, sequenced in a study of T cell responses to AZD1222 COVID-19 vaccine. Produced via immunoSEQ multiplex PCR; TCRdb's table is partial and in-frame only. The table shows some 150,000 clones, with about 92% occurring only once. The sample here was peripheral blood, taken on day 0 of AZD1222 vaccination. These receptors all come from an adult in good health.

The chain combines TRBV18 with TRBJ1-4; perhaps TRBD1 as D (5 bases). This CDR3 comprises 15 residues. CDR1 and CDR2 from the germline V gene are KGHSH and LQKENI. The V gene lost 6 bases and the J gene lost 0 bases, with 11 bases spanning the gap. CDR3 nucleotides: TGTGCCAGCTCTCCGACAGCTGCAACTAATGAAAAACTGTTTTTT. This translates into CASSPTAATNEKLFF.

The gene calls are TRBV14 and TRBJ1-1, with D hard to call. CDR1 SGHDN and CDR2 FVKESK come from the germline V gene. With 9 bases removed from V and 6 bases from J, the gap between germline ends came to 17 bases. This CDR3 is built from 13 residues. This CDR3 is CASGNMGSAEAFF. Written as DNA, the CDR3 is TGTGCCAGTGGGAACATGGGCAGTGCTGAAGCTTTCTTT.

The chain has TRBV9 and TRBJ2-4; D is tentatively TRBD1 or TRBD2 (5 bases each). This CDR3 has 15 amino acids. CDR1 SGDLS and CDR2 YYNGEE come from the germline V gene. With 4 bases removed from V and 2 bases from J, the gap between germline ends came to 13 bases. The CDR3 sequence is CASSLDPGPKNIQYF. DNA for the CDR3: TGTGCCAGCAGCCTAGACCCGGGACCCAAAAACATTCAGTACTTC.

This clone was observed once. The rearrangement links TRBV23-1 to TRBJ2-3; unclear D gene. TRBV23-1 is an ORF for which the function is uncertain. The CDR3 is 14 amino acids. The germline V and J ends were trimmed by 2 bases and 2 bases, with 8 bases remaining between them. The CDR3 nucleotides are TGCGCCAGCAGTCAAAAGACCCTCACAGATACGCAGTATTTT. It yields the protein CASSQKTLTDTQYF.

The V gene is TRBV10-3, the J gene TRBJ2-2, with D unclear. The germline gives CDR1 ENHRY, CDR2 SYGVKD. V was cut by 6 bases and J by 0 bases, with 11 bases left in between. This CDR3 region has 15 residues. Here the CDR3 reads CAIRAQATNTGELFF. Written as DNA, the CDR3 is TGTGCCATCAGGGCACAAGCGACGAACACCGGGGAGCTGTTTTTT.

The chain carries TRBV4-2 and TRBJ1-4, with D uncertain. Deletions cut 1 base from V and 8 bases from J, with 8 bases between. The CDR3 covers 13 residues. Germline V gene sequence: CDR1 LGHNA, CDR2 YNFKEQ. CDR3 residues: CASSQVDKEKLFF. DNA of the CDR3: TGTGCCAGCAGCCAAGTCGATAAGGAAAAACTGTTTTTT.

The CDR3 spells CASSFNIATEAFF. Here the CDR3 DNA reads TGTGCCAGCAGTTTTAATATCGCCACTGAAGCTTTCTTT. The chain carries TRBV27 and TRBJ1-1; no clear D. This CDR3 has 13 amino acids. The V gene lost 3 bases and the J gene lost 4 bases, with 9 bases spanning the gap. CDR1 and CDR2 from the germline V gene are MNHEY and SMNVEV (reference sequence).

This sequence joins TRBV4-1 and TRBJ1-1, with a possible D match to TRBD1 (5 bases). This CDR3 comprises 14 residues. The germline V gene encodes CDR1 MGHRA and CDR2 YSYEKL. V was pared by 6 bases and J by 1 base, with 12 bases between. DNA of the CDR3: TGCGCCAGCAGGGGACTTCTGCGGAACACTGAAGCTTTCTTT. Residues: CASRGLLRNTEAFF.

The chain employs TRBV30 and TRBJ1-6, with 8 bases matching TRBD1. CDR1 GTSNPN and CDR2 SVGIG come from the germline V gene (reference sequence). The ends lost 8 bases at V and 6 bases at J; junction bases unmatched: 6. CDR3 size: 13 residues. CDR3: CAGQGQVNSPLHF. As DNA, the CDR3 is TGTGCCGGGCAGGGACAGGTTAATTCACCCCTCCACTTT.

This chain joins TRBV2 and TRBJ1-2; 7 positions match TRBD1. V lost 7 bases and J lost 4; bases outside the gene matches: 12. Germline loops: CDR1 SNHLY, CDR2 FYNNEI. The CDR3 consists of 15 residues. CDR3 DNA sequence: TGTGCCAGCAACCTACAGGGGAGAAAGATCTATGGCTACACCTTC. This gives the protein CASNLQGRKIYGYTF. The variable domain in full, completed from reference TRBV2 and TRBJ1-2, reads EPEVTQTPSHQVTQMGQEVILRCVPISNHLYFYWYRQILGQKVEFLVSFYNNEISEKSEIFDDQFSVERPDGSNFTLKIRSTKLEDSAMYFCASNLQGRKIYGYTFGSGTRLTVV.

V gene TRBV6-2 or TRBV6-3 combines with J gene TRBJ1-2; TRBD1 aligns across 8 bases. The V and J ends lost 5 bases and 8 bases, in that order; junction bases with no gene match: 19. Germline CDR1 MNHEY, CDR2 SVGEGT. CDR3 length: 17 amino acids. The CDR3 DNA is TGTGCCAGCAGTCCACTAGGGACAGGTGCCGGGAAGGACGGCTACACCTTC. Translating gives CASSPLGTGAGKDGYTF.

This chain joins TRBV6-5 and TRBJ1-2; TRBD1 might be the D (5 bases). V lost 9 bases and J lost 8, with 16 bases in between. This CDR3 contains 12 residues. Germline CDR1 reads MNHEY; CDR2 reads SVGAGI. For the CDR3, the DNA is TGTGCCAGTTACGGACATTCGGGAGGCTACACCTTC. This gives the protein CASYGHSGGYTF.

This chain connects TRBV4-1 to TRBJ2-1; D is undetermined. This CDR3 contains 15 residues. Germline CDR1 and CDR2: MGHRA and YSYEKL. The V end lost 1 base, the J end lost 4 bases, and 11 bases lay between the germline ends. The CDR3 loop is CASSQGSTGYNEQFF. CDR3 DNA sequence: TGCGCCAGCAGCCAAGGGTCAACGGGTTACAATGAGCAGTTCTTC.

V gene TRBV20-1 combines with J gene TRBJ1-4; no definite D call. V was shortened by 3 bases and J by 5 bases, with 7 bases between the two germline ends. The CDR3 spans 12 residues. Germline V lookup: CDR1 DFQATT, CDR2 SNEGSKA (reference sequence). The CDR3 region is CSASPRNEKLFF. DNA of the CDR3: TGCAGTGCTAGTCCGAGAAATGAAAAACTGTTTTTT.

The chain employs TRBV4-1 and TRBJ2-7; D perhaps matches TRBD2 (5 bases). Trimming stripped 0 bases from V and 3 bases from J, with 15 bases between. The CDR3 extends over 16 amino acids. Per the germline V gene, CDR1 is MGHRA and CDR2 is YSYEKL. The CDR3 here is CASSQDTDATIYEQYF. CDR3 in DNA: TGCGCCAGCAGCCAAGATACGGATGCGACTATCTACGAGCAGTACTTC.

The CDR3 reads CASSSPSGNTGELFF. DNA for the CDR3: TGTGCCAGCAGTTCCCCTAGTGGGAACACCGGGGAGCTGTTTTTT. The chain recombines TRBV28 with TRBJ2-2; no reliable D call. Germline V gives CDR1 MDHEN, CDR2 SYDVKM. With 4 bases removed from V and 1 base from J, the gap between germline ends came to 10 bases. This CDR3 comprises 15 residues.